This T cell receptor beta chain originates from a study of shared clonotypes between healthy human individuals. Trimming pared 4 bases from V and 1 base from J, leaving 8 bases between. This CDR3 comprises 14 residues. Per the germline V gene, CDR1 is SGHRS and CDR2 is YFSETQ. Each subset's genomic DNA was shared equally among a number of immunoSEQ plates. PCR replicates from unsorted PBMC used about 290 ng DNA, and this amount was 32,000 or so T cell genomes. Measured with immunoSEQ multiplex PCR; TCRdb has only the in-frame clones, and not every one. The sample contains about 480,000 clones, about 79% of which appear only once.

This TCR came from a woman aged 40-49 years in good health. Some clones in this sample may be carry-over from other donors' samples. The material sequenced was PBMCs. The gene calls are TRBV5-1 and TRBJ1-4; D gene uncertain. In DNA form, the CDR3 reads TGCGCCAGCAGCAATGAGGGAACTAATGAAAAACTGTTTTTT. This translates into CASSNEGTNEKLFF.